A selection of T cell receptor beta chains follows, all from one sample in a study of cytomegalovirus exposure and HLA in healthy donors. The table came from immunoSEQ multiplex PCR; TCRdb's copy has only in-frame clones and leaves some out. The table lists 160,000 or so clones, 65% to 85% of them singletons. The sequencing input was PBMCs. Source of these receptors: a man in his sixties in good health and CMV-seronegative. Both conserved end residues are part of each CDR3. Each record gives: J gene, D gene, clone size, V gene, CDR3 DNA, CDR3 protein. A D gene is named only where the DNA matches it firmly. Clone size is stated in some rows and not others, as once, few, many or a class when expanded.

TRBJ2-1,NA,NA,TRBV29-1,TGCAGCGGGACAGCCGAGACCTACAATGAGCAGTTCTTC,CSGTAETYNEQFF
TRBJ1-2,NA,NA,TRBV28,TGTGCCAGCGCCCCCTCGGGGGGGGATCTAGGCTACACCTTC,CASAPSGGDLGYTF
TRBJ2-7,TRBD1,few,TRBV4-1,TGCGCCAGCAGCCAGGACAGGGGTTTGTACGAGCAGTACTTC,CASSQDRGLYEQYF
TRBJ2-1,TRBD1,once,TRBV27,TGTGCCAGCAGTTTGCAGGGACAGTCGTGGTTCTTC,CASSLQGQSWFF
TRBJ1-2,NA,NA,TRBV19,TGTGCCAGTAGTATAGATCACAGCAACTATGGCTACACCTTC,CASSIDHSNYGYTF
TRBJ2-7,NA,NA,TRBV30,TGTAAGGAAGCGGTTAGCTCCTACGAGCAGTACTTC,CKEAVSSYEQYF
TRBJ2-7,NA,NA,TRBV7-2,TGTGCCAGCAGCCTTCTCCCCTACGAGCAGTACTTC,CASSLLPYEQYF
TRBJ1-5,TRBD1,NA,TRBV19,TGTGCCAGTAGCATACAGGGGGGCAATCAGCCCCAGCATTTT,CASSIQGGNQPQHF
TRBJ2-2,TRBD1,NA,TRBV28,TGTGCCAGCAGTTTAAGACAGGGGAGGCACGGGGAGCTGTTTTTT,CASSLRQGRHGELFF
TRBJ1-6,TRBD1,few,TRBV4-1,TGCGCCAGCAGCCAAGCCCCCCCGGACAGGGGAGGCTCCTATAATTCACCCCTCCACTTT,CASSQAPPDRGGSYNSPLHF
TRBJ1-4,NA,NA,TRBV27,TGTGCCAGCAGTCCCCGGACAGTTGAAAAACTGTTTTTT,CASSPRTVEKLFF
TRBJ2-6,NA,NA,TRBV10-3,TGTGCCATCAGCAGGGATGCTGGGGCCAACGTCCTGACTTTC,CAISRDAGANVLTF
TRBJ1-5,TRBD1,NA,TRBV19,TGTGCCAGTAGTATTGACAGGGGGTTATTGCAGCCCCAGCATTTT,CASSIDRGLLQPQHF
TRBJ2-5,TRBD1,few,TRBV5-1,TGCGCCAGCAGCACGGCAACAGGGGGCCAAGAGACCCAGTACTTC,CASSTATGGQETQYF
TRBJ2-3,NA,NA,TRBV7-2,TGTGCCAGCAGCTTCTTCTCGCAGGGCAACACAGATACGCAGTATTTT,CASSFFSQGNTDTQYF
TRBJ1-4,NA,once,TRBV11-2,TGTGCCAGCAGCTTACTGTCGGAGTCGGGTGAAAAACTGTTTTTT,CASSLLSESGEKLFF
TRBJ2-3,NA,few,TRBV2,TGTGCCAGCAGTGCCCCGTCGGGCACAGATACGCAGTATTTT,CASSAPSGTDTQYF
TRBJ2-5,NA,NA,TRBV5-5,TGTGCCAGCAGCTTGATCGGGAGACAAGAGACCCAGTACTTC,CASSLIGRQETQYF
TRBJ1-5,NA,NA,TRBV6-6,TGTGCCAGCACCTTTCGGAGCGATTTGTCCCAGCATTTT,CASTFRSDLSQHF
TRBJ1-4,NA,NA,TRBV6-6,TGTGCCAGCAGTTACTCGCGGGACTCCGGCCAAAAACTGTTTTTT,CASSYSRDSGQKLFF
TRBJ2-3,NA,NA,TRBV10-2,TGCGCCAGCAGTGGGACAGTTCCAGATACGCAGTATTTT,CASSGTVPDTQYF
TRBJ2-7,NA,NA,TRBV11-2,TGTGCCAGCAGCTTAGGGCGGGGCCAAGAGGTCGGTATGGGCGAGCAGTACTTC,CASSLGRGQEVGMGEQYF
TRBJ2-1,TRBD2,once,TRBV9,TGTGCCAGCAGCGTGACTAGCGGGAGCTCTAATGAGCAGTTCTTC,CASSVTSGSSNEQFF
TRBJ2-7,NA,NA,TRBV5-1,TGCGCCAGCAGCTTCAACAGGGAGCACGAGCAGTACTTC,CASSFNREHEQYF
TRBJ1-5,TRBD1,NA,TRBV5-8,TGTGCCAGCAGCTTGGCCAGGGGGAGCAATCAGCCCCAGCATTTT,CASSLARGSNQPQHF
TRBJ1-2,TRBD1,NA,TRBV6-5,TGTGCCAGCAGAACCCGGACAGGGAACTATGGCTACACCTTC,CASRTRTGNYGYTF
TRBJ2-7,TRBD2,NA,TRBV19,TGTGCCAGTAAAAGGGCTAGCGGGGGATACGAGCAGTACTTC,CASKRASGGYEQYF
TRBJ2-7,TRBD2,NA,TRBV28,TGTGCCAGCAGTTTCTTGGGACTAGCGGAGCGGAAAAGGTACGAGCAGCACTTC,CASSFLGLAERKRYEQHF
TRBJ1-2,TRBD1,few,TRBV7-3,TGTGCCAGCAGCTTAACTGGCAGGGGGACTGGCTACACCTTC,CASSLTGRGTGYTF
TRBJ1-2,NA,once,TRBV2,TGTGCCAGCAGTGCAGAGGGGGTTCATGGCTACACCTTC,CASSAEGVHGYTF
TRBJ2-3,TRBD2,NA,TRBV9,TGTGCCAGCTCCGACGGGGGGGTACTCACAGATACGCAGTATTTT,CASSDGGVLTDTQYF
TRBJ2-3,NA,NA,TRBV6-1,TGTGCCAGCAGTGATCAGGGGACAGATACGCAGTATTTT,CASSDQGTDTQYF
TRBJ2-4,TRBD1,few,TRBV6-1,TGTGCCAGCAGTGAACCGGACAGGTTATATCGGTTCGTCTTC,CASSEPDRLYRFVF
TRBJ2-7,TRBD1,NA,TRBV28,TGTGCCACCGAAACCCGGGCGACAGGGGCCTACGAGCAGTACTTC,CATETRATGAYEQYF
TRBJ1-3,NA,NA,TRBV7-9,TGTTCCAGCAGCTTAGCCGACAGCTCTGGAAACACCATATATTTT,CSSSLADSSGNTIYF
TRBJ2-2,NA,NA,TRBV5-5,TGTGCCAGCAGCTTGGCGGCGGGGGCGTCCCGGGGGGAGCTGTTTTTT,CASSLAAGASRGELFF
TRBJ2-3,NA,NA,TRBV5-1,TGCGCCAGCAGCTTGTCTACGGGGGGCCGGTTAGATACGCAGTATTTT,CASSLSTGGRLDTQYF
TRBJ2-7,NA,NA,TRBV28,TGTGCCAGCAGTTTGGCAACAGTCAGCCACGAGCAGTACTTC,CASSLATVSHEQYF
TRBJ2-2,TRBD2,NA,TRBV2,TGTGCCAGCAGTGTGGGTACTAGCGGATTCACCGGGGAGCTGTTTTTT,CASSVGTSGFTGELFF
TRBJ2-4,NA,once,TRBV6-5,TGTGCCAGCAGTTACTCGACAGCGCAAAAAAACATTCAGTACTTC,CASSYSTAQKNIQYF
TRBJ2-1,TRBD2,once,TRBV5-8,TGTGCCAGCAGCTTGGGACTAGCGGGAAGAGGTGAGCAGTTCTTC,CASSLGLAGRGEQFF
TRBJ2-3,NA,NA,TRBV18,TGTGCCAGCTCACCATCCGGGAGACGTTTCACAGATACGCAGTATTTT,CASSPSGRRFTDTQYF
TRBJ2-7,NA,NA,TRBV5-1,TGCGCCAGCGGATGGACAGCCACCTACGAGCAGTACTTC,CASGWTATYEQYF
TRBJ1-2,TRBD1,NA,TRBV29-1,TGCAGCGTGAAAGTTACAGGGGGCTCTTATGGCTACACCTTC,CSVKVTGGSYGYTF
TRBJ2-5,NA,NA,TRBV4-3,TGCGCCAGCAGCCAAGCTTTGTCGGAGGCAGAGACCCAGTACTTC,CASSQALSEAETQYF
TRBJ1-2,TRBD1,NA,TRBV27,TGTGCCAGCAGATGGGGGACAGCCAACTATGGCTACACCTTC,CASRWGTANYGYTF
TRBJ2-3,TRBD1,NA,TRBV7-9,TGTTCCAGCAGCTTAGTAGGGACAGGGCCCGATACGCAGTATTTT,CSSSLVGTGPDTQYF
TRBJ2-1,NA,NA,TRBV20-1,TGCAGTGCTAGAACTAGAGGTGAGCAGTTCTTC,CSARTRGEQFF
TRBJ1-1,NA,NA,TRBV6-6,TGTGCCAGCAGATGGCAGGGGGAAGCTTTCTTT,CASRWQGEAFF
TRBJ2-2,NA,few,TRBV11-2,TGTGCCAGCAGCTTAAATCGCCAGATAAACACCGGGGAGCTGTTTTTT,CASSLNRQINTGELFF
TRBJ2-7,TRBD2,NA,TRBV5-1,TGCGCCAGCAGCCCACCGGGAGCTAGCGGGAGCCGCGAGCAGTACTTC,CASSPPGASGSREQYF
TRBJ2-7,NA,NA,TRBV28,TGTGCCAGCAGTCCGTATCGACAGGTTCCCTACGAGCAGTACTTC,CASSPYRQVPYEQYF
TRBJ2-1,NA,NA,TRBV5-1,TGCGCCAGCAGCTTGGAGGGGCCTCCGGTGGATGAGCAGTTCTTC,CASSLEGPPVDEQFF
TRBJ2-7,NA,NA,TRBV6-5,TGTGCCAGCAGTTACTCCGACTCCGGTGGTTACGAGCAGTACTTC,CASSYSDSGGYEQYF